These T cell receptor beta chains were read from a single sample in a study of T cell changes during pregnancy in multiple sclerosis. Clones were read by immunoSEQ multiplex PCR, and TCRdb kept only the in-frame ones, dropping some. Among about 41,000 clones listed, 85% to 95% were seen once. This specimen consisted of CD8+ T cells from peripheral blood mononuclear cells, obtained in the third trimester of pregnancy. These receptors were collected from a female donor with multiple sclerosis, enrolled in a pregnancy study. Each CDR3 is given with its conserved first and last residue.

TRBJ1-6	TRBV5-1	CASSLGGGSYNSPLHF
TRBJ1-2	TRBV28	CASSPSGDYGYTF
TRBJ1-5	TRBV21-1	CASSKGVRAKKEVQPQHF
TRBJ1-1	TRBV2	CASSEGGGTEAFF
TRBJ1-2	TRBV2	CASSEATNYGYTF
TRBJ2-3	TRBV30	CAWSGSTDTQYF
TRBJ1-1	TRBV18	CASSPPAGANTEAFF
TRBJ2-3	TRBV4-2	CASSQDWLAGSRTDTQYF
TRBJ2-5	TRBV2	CASSVGLETYF
TRBJ2-7	TRBV5-6	CASSWTGAAHEQYF
TRBJ2-7	TRBV30	CAWERGNPNEQYF
TRBJ2-2	TRBV30	CAWRTGRTGELFF
TRBJ2-3	TRBV18	CASSPPGLAGVADTQYF
TRBJ2-1	TRBV7-3	CASSSAGQNNEQFF
TRBJ1-3	TRBV7-2	CASSSLTGAGNTIYF
TRBJ2-3	TRBV28	CASTLLAGSGTDTQYF
TRBJ2-3	TRBV1	CTSSHHNERERVTDTQYF
TRBJ2-7	TRBV30	CAWSAGGTYEQYF
TRBJ1-5	TRBV27	CASRVQGSNQPQHF
TRBJ2-7	TRBV30	CAWREPNLPPYEQYF
TRBJ2-7	TRBV4-1	CASSQDGGGGDEQYF
TRBJ1-2	TRBV2	CASSDNAAQGGYGYTF
TRBJ2-2	TRBV4-2	CASSPIEDTGELFF
TRBJ2-7	TRBV4-3	CASSQDLSYEQYF
TRBJ2-7	TRBV4-2	CASSQDETGGYEQYF
TRBJ2-1	TRBV18	CASSPAVPSGGALAYNEQFF
TRBJ2-7	TRBV2	CASTPQGKRDYEQYF
TRBJ2-4	TRBV30	CAWSVQVDIQYF
TRBJ2-3	TRBV5-1	CASRGPLDTQYF
TRBJ1-3	TRBV13	CASSQGVAGNTIYF
TRBJ2-7	TRBV28	CASSPTRGLGSYEQYF
TRBJ1-1	TRBV11-3	CASSSDSFMNTEAFF
TRBJ1-1	TRBV7-3	CASSSGQGAKAFF
TRBJ2-1	TRBV6-5	CASSRTDSYNEQFF
TRBJ2-7	TRBV21-1	CASSKETGQWGYEQYF
TRBJ1-6	TRBV5-6	CASSVLISPLHF
TRBJ1-4	TRBV7-8	CASSLEVWQFQGNKEKLFF
TRBJ2-2	TRBV1	CTSSHPASGRYAGELFF
TRBJ1-1	TRBV27	CASSLSKGGGTEAFF
TRBJ1-2	TRBV5-6	CASTNLGATGAMDGYTF
TRBJ2-1	TRBV5-1	CASSFGVLAGEPYNEQFF
TRBJ1-2	TRBV29-1	CSDYRGGDYGYTF
TRBJ2-4	TRBV6-6	CASSPTPGSNKNIQYF
TRBJ2-3	TRBV18	CASSPGGHGADTQYF
TRBJ2-1	TRBV2	CARGQGQNSYNEQFF